The 27 T cell receptor beta chains reported below all come from one sample, sequenced in a study of radiation and T cells in renal cell carcinoma. This sample's time point: blood 2 weeks post-SBRT. Treatment described: 15 Gy SBRT to primary tumor, nephrectomy 4 weeks later. The assay was immunoSEQ multiplex PCR, and TCRdb's table has in-frame clones only and misses some. The data show tens of thousands of clones, about 84% seen once. The sample was blood, taken from a patient whose treatment included radiotherapy and nephrectomy. These receptors were taken from a man aged 60 to 75 with renal cell carcinoma.

The chain has TRBV4-2 and TRBJ2-3; the D is unclear. V was clipped by 0 bases and J by 3 bases, with 7 bases between them. The germline gives CDR1 LGHNA, CDR2 YNFKEQ. CDR3 length: 14 residues. CDR3 DNA sequence: TGTGCCAGCAGCCAAGATAAGTGGACAGATACGCAGTATTTT. Protein: CASSQDKWTDTQYF.

This sequence joins TRBV4-2 and TRBJ1-2, with 7 bases lining up with TRBD1. Germline values: CDR1 LGHNA, CDR2 YNFKEQ. The CDR3 has 14 residues. V lost 1 base to trimming and J lost 6 bases; unmatched junction nucleotides: 5. The CDR3 is CASSQGGQENGYTF. In DNA, the CDR3 is TGTGCCAGCAGCCAAGGTGGACAGGAGAATGGCTACACCTTC.

The chain recombines TRBV5-1 with TRBJ2-7, with D maybe TRBD1 (6 bases). Germline CDR1 and CDR2: SGHRS and YFSETQ. The length of the CDR3 is 15 residues. The germline V and J ends were trimmed by 0 bases and 2 bases, with 12 bases remaining between them. DNA for the CDR3: TGCGCCAGCAGCTTGGGACAGGCCGGCCCCTACGAGCAGTACTTC. Protein product: CASSLGQAGPYEQYF. Filled out from reference TRBV5-1 and TRBJ2-7, the complete variable domain reads KAGVTQTPRYLIKTRGQQVTLSCSPISGHRSVSWYQQTPGQGLQFLFEYFSETQRNKGNFPGRFSGRQFSNSRSEMNVSTLELGDSALYLCASSLGQAGPYEQYFGPGTRLTVT.

This clone was seen a handful of times. The chain recombines TRBV18 with TRBJ2-1; D possibly matches TRBD1 or TRBD2 (7 bases each). The CDR3 length is 15 residues. Per germline, CDR1 KGHSH and CDR2 LQKENI. Trimming cost V 3 bases and J 9 bases, with 18 bases left between them. The CDR3 sequence: CASSPRQGGGTEQFF. In DNA form, the CDR3 reads TGTGCCAGCTCACCCCGACAGGGAGGGGGCACTGAGCAGTTCTTC.

CDR3 nucleotides: TGTGCCAGCACCCCCCTACCGGGCAGGGGCGACACTGAAGCTTTCTTT. Amino acids: CASTPLPGRGDTEAFF. This sequence joins TRBV6-6 and TRBJ1-1, with TRBD1 as a possible D gene (6 bases). Germline V CDR1 and CDR2: MNHNY, SVGAGI (reference sequence). Trimming cost V 7 bases and J 3 bases, with 21 bases left between them. The CDR3 has 16 amino acids.

The V and J genes are TRBV30 and TRBJ1-2, with D maybe TRBD1 (6 bases). Germline CDR1 and CDR2: GTSNPN and SVGIG (reference sequence). This CDR3 region has 12 residues. Trimming left V 2 bases short and J 8 bases short, with 12 bases between. CDR3 amino acids: CAWSYTGYGYTF. The CDR3 DNA is TGTGCCTGGAGTTACACAGGGTACGGCTACACCTTC.

J is TRBJ2-1 and V is TRBV10-3; perhaps TRBD2 as D (6 bases). Germline CDR1 and CDR2: ENHRY and SYGVKD. Trimming removed 4 bases from V and 1 base from J, with 14 bases in between. The CDR3 is 16 amino acids. As DNA, the CDR3 is TGTGCCATCAGTGGGATAGCGGTCAAATCCTACAATGAGCAGTTCTTC. Its protein product is CAISGIAVKSYNEQFF.

V and J are TRBV6-5 and TRBJ2-7; the D gene is possibly TRBD2 (5 bases). The germline V and J ends were trimmed by 2 bases and 9 bases, with 8 bases remaining between them. The germline V gene encodes CDR1 MNHEY and CDR2 SVGAGI. The CDR3 is 11 residues long. CDR3 in DNA: TGTGCCAGCAGTTACGGGAGTGCGCAGTACTTC. As protein: CASSYGSAQYF.

V and J are TRBV30 and TRBJ1-5, with a possible D match to TRBD1 (5 bases). Germline values: CDR1 GTSNPN, CDR2 SVGIG (reference sequence). V dropped 3 bases and J dropped 3 bases, with 12 bases sitting between them. This CDR3 is built from 14 residues. The CDR3 sequence is CAWRGTGINQPQHF. CDR3 DNA sequence: TGTGCCTGGAGAGGAACAGGCATCAATCAGCCCCAGCATTTT.

The gene calls are TRBV5-6 and TRBJ1-2, with D tentatively TRBD1 (6 bases). This CDR3 comprises 13 residues. Trimming took 4 bases from V and 8 from J, leaving 15 bases between them. CDR1 and CDR2 from the germline V gene are SGHDT and YYEEEE. CDR3 amino acids: CASSLADRYGYTF. The CDR3 region has the DNA TGTGCCAGCAGCCTAGCGGACAGATACGGCTACACCTTC.

The V call is TRBV7-2, the J call TRBJ2-2; D gene unclear. CDR3 length: 16 amino acids. Germline V gene sequence: CDR1 SGHTA, CDR2 FQGNSA. V was shortened by 0 bases and J by 1 base, with 9 bases between the two germline ends. CDR3 sequence reads: CASSLAQTMNTGELFF. The CDR3 DNA reads as TGTGCCAGCAGCTTAGCACAAACAATGAACACCGGGGAGCTGTTTTTT.

A single count supports this clone. This chain connects TRBV5-3 to TRBJ2-7, with D uncertain. TRBV5-3 is placed among ORFs of uncertain function. CDR3 length: 12 residues. Trimming removed 2 bases at V and 3 bases at J, with 6 bases between. Written as DNA, the CDR3 is TGTGCCAGAAGCTTTACTAACTACGAGCAGTACTTC. Protein product: CARSFTNYEQYF.

This sequence joins TRBV7-8 and TRBJ1-4, with D possibly matching TRBD1 (5 bases). The CDR3 runs to 17 residues. V was shortened by 5 bases and J by 8 bases, with 24 bases between the two germline ends. Germline V CDR1 and CDR2: SGHVS, FQNEAQ. CDR3 DNA sequence: TGTGCCAGCAGCCCGCGTCGTGAGGCAGGGCCGAGGGAAAAACTGTTTTTT. It encodes CASSPRREAGPREKLFF.

The chain recombines TRBV30 with TRBJ1-6; no clear D gene. This CDR3 contains 13 residues. The germline V gene encodes CDR1 GTSNPN and CDR2 SVGIG (reference sequence). V lost 1 base and J lost 7, with 8 bases in between. The CDR3 reads CAWSDSGNSPLHF. CDR3 nucleotide sequence: TGTGCCTGGAGTGACAGTGGAAATTCACCCCTCCACTTT.

This clone was seen a few times. The rearrangement joins TRBV6-6 to TRBJ1-1; the D is unclear. The CDR3 is 11 residues long. V gave up 4 bases and J gave up 4 bases, with 4 bases separating them. Germline V lookup: CDR1 MNHNY, CDR2 SVGAGI (reference sequence). The CDR3 sequence: CASSSLTEAFF. The CDR3 DNA reads as TGTGCCAGCAGTTCCCTCACTGAAGCTTTCTTT.

The rearrangement uses TRBV5-4 and TRBJ2-7; 7 bases line up with TRBD2. The CDR3 consists of 15 residues. V lost 4 bases and J lost 3; bases outside the gene matches: 10. Per germline, CDR1 SGHNT and CDR2 YYREEE (reference sequence). CDR3 loop: CASSVRLANNYEQYF. DNA for the CDR3: TGTGCCAGCAGCGTGAGACTAGCAAATAACTACGAGCAGTACTTC.

V and J are TRBV5-4 and TRBJ2-1, with D possibly matching TRBD1 (5 bases). CDR3 size: 15 residues. Germline V gene sequence: CDR1 SGHNT, CDR2 YYREEE (reference sequence). Trimming stripped 0 bases from V and 3 bases from J, with 10 bases between. CDR3 protein: CASSLGQGGYNEQFF. CDR3 in DNA: TGTGCCAGCAGCTTGGGCCAGGGCGGCTACAATGAGCAGTTCTTC.

V and J are TRBV7-9 and TRBJ2-5, with 10 bases that match TRBD2. The CDR3 has 16 residues. Trimming removed 5 bases from V and 5 bases from J; junction bases left unmatched: 11. Germline V gene lookup returns CDR1 SEHNR and CDR2 FQNEAQ (reference sequence). The CDR3 is CASSPPLAGLMETQYF. DNA of the CDR3: TGTGCCAGCAGCCCCCCACTAGCGGGACTGATGGAGACCCAGTACTTC. The full variable domain, with the rest looked up from reference TRBV7-9 and TRBJ2-5, is DTGVSQNPRHKITKRGQNVTFRCDPISEHNRLYWYRQTLGQGPEFLTYFQNEAQLEKSRLLSDRFSAERPKGSFSTLEIQRTEQGDSAMYLCASSPPLAGLMETQYFGPGTRLLVL.

The gene calls are TRBV9 and TRBJ1-6; 11 bases map to TRBD1. J was trimmed by 7 bases and V by 3 bases; bases with no gene match: 3. CDR3 size: 15 residues. Germline CDR1 SGDLS, CDR2 YYNGEE. In DNA, the CDR3 is TGTGCCAGCAGCGCCGGACAGGGGGCCAATTCACCCCTCCACTTT. It encodes CASSAGQGANSPLHF. Complete variable domain (other parts from reference TRBV9 and TRBJ1-6): DSGVTQTPKHLITATGQRVTLRCSPRSGDLSVYWYQQSLDQGLQFLIQYYNGEERAKGNILERFSAQQFPDLHSELNLSSLELGDSALYFCASSAGQGANSPLHFGNGTRLTVT.

This chain joins TRBV7-3 and TRBJ1-2, with D uncertain. V lost 5 bases to trimming and J lost 1 base, with 17 bases between them. CDR3 length: 16 residues. Germline V CDR1 and CDR2: SGHTA, FQGTGA. CDR3 in amino acids: CASSPNASPFNYGYTF. CDR3 DNA sequence: TGTGCCAGCAGCCCGAATGCGAGCCCTTTTAACTATGGCTACACCTTC. Using reference TRBV7-3 and TRBJ1-2 for the parts outside the CDR3, the full variable domain is GAGVSQTPSNKVTEKGKYVELRCDPISGHTALYWYRQSLGQGPEFLIYFQGTGAADDSGLPNDRFFAVRPEGSVSTLKIQRTERGDSAVYLCASSPNASPFNYGYTFGSGTRLTVV.

The rearrangement links TRBV7-9 to TRBJ1-1, with D possibly matching TRBD1 (5 bases). The length of the CDR3 is 14 residues. Trimming removed 5 bases at V and 4 bases at J, with 14 bases between. Germline lookup yields CDR1 SEHNR and CDR2 FQNEAQ (reference sequence). The CDR3 here is CASSVRVTSTEAFF. The CDR3 coding sequence is TGTGCCAGCAGCGTCAGGGTAACGAGCACTGAAGCTTTCTTT.

The V call is TRBV6-1, the J call TRBJ1-4; 9 nucleotides align to TRBD1. Per the germline V gene, CDR1 is MNHNS and CDR2 is SASEGT. The junction had 5 bases not matched to a gene; V was cut back by 4 bases and J by 2 bases. The CDR3 is made up of 16 amino acids. CDR3 in DNA: TGTGCCAGCAGTGCCGGGACAGGGCGTACTAATGAAAAACTGTTTTTT. Amino acids: CASSAGTGRTNEKLFF.

Of note for this clone: The junction departs from the called germline gene at one end, perhaps through a read error. The chain uses TRBV5-1 and TRBJ1-2; the D is unclear. This CDR3 is built from 17 residues. Germline CDR1 is SGHRS and CDR2 is YFSETQ. The CDR3 loop is CASSLGRSAQIDYGHTF. CDR3 DNA: TGCGCCAGCAGCTTGGGCCGTTCGGCGCAAATCGACTATGGCCACACCTTC.

The chain employs TRBV18 and TRBJ2-5; unclear D gene. CDR1 is KGHSH, CDR2 LQKENI, per germline. CDR3 length: 12 amino acids. V lost 2 bases and J 4 bases, leaving 5 bases between the germline ends. In DNA form, the CDR3 reads TGTGCCAGCTCACCAATCGGAGAGACCCAGTACTTC. Amino acids: CASSPIGETQYF.

V usage is TRBV18 and J usage is TRBJ2-3, with 7 positions matching TRBD1. Germline V lookup: CDR1 KGHSH, CDR2 LQKENI. V was clipped by 0 bases and J by 5 bases; unmatched bases: 2. The CDR3 is made up of 14 amino acids. The CDR3 DNA reads as TGTGCCAGCTCACCACCGGCAGGGGGAGATACGCAGTATTTT. Amino acids: CASSPPAGGDTQYF.

The genes are TRBV12-2 and TRBJ1-5; TRBD1 is the table's D call and was not checked against the DNA. TRBV12-2 is a pseudogene. The CDR3 sequence is 18 residues long. The CDR3 region has the DNA TGTGCAAGTCGCTTAGGGGGGACAGGTCCTATAGGGGGTCAGCCCCAGCATTTT. It specifies CASRLGGTGPIGGQPQHF.

This clone has a single count. The chain recombines TRBV9 with TRBJ2-7, with no clear D. Germline V gives CDR1 SGDLS, CDR2 YYNGEE. The length of the CDR3 is 13 residues. The V gene lost 10 bases and the J gene lost 2 bases, with 16 bases spanning the gap. The CDR3 DNA follows: TGTGCCGCCCATATTGAGACCACCTACGAGCAGTACTTC. Its translation is CAAHIETTYEQYF.